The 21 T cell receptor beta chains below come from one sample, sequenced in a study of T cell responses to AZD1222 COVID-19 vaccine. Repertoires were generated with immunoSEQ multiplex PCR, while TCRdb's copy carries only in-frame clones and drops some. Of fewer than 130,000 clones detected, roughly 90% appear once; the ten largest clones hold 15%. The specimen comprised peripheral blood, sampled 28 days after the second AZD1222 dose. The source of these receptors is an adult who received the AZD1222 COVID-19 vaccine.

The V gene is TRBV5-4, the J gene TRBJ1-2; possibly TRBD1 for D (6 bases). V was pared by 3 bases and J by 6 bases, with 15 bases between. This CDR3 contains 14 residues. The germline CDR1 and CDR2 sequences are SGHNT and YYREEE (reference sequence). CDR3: CASSSRPGADGYTF. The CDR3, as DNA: TGTGCCAGCAGCTCCCGCCCAGGGGCCGATGGCTACACCTTC.

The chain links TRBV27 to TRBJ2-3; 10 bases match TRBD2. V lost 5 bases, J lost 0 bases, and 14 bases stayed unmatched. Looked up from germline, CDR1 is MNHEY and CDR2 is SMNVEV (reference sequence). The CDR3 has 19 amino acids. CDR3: CASSTASGSARISTDTQYF. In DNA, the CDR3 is TGTGCCAGCAGTACGGCTAGCGGGAGCGCACGAATTAGCACAGATACGCAGTATTTT.

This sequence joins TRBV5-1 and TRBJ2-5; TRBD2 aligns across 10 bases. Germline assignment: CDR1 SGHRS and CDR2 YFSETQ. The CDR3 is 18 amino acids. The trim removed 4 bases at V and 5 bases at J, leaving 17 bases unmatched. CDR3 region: CASSTGGTSVGYGETQYF. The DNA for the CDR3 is TGCGCCAGCAGCACGGGGGGGACTAGCGTTGGTTATGGGGAGACCCAGTACTTC.

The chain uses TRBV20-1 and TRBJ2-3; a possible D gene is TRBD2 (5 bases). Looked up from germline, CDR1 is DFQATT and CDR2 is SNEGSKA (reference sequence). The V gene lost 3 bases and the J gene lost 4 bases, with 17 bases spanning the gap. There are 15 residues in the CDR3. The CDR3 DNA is TGCAGTGCTAGTGTGGCTAACATGCGGGCAGATACGCAGTATTTT. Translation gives CSASVANMRADTQYF.

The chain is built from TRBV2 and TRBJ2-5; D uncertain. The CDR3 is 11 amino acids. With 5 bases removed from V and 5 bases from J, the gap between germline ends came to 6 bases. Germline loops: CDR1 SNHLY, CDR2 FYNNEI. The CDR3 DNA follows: TGTGCCAGCAGTATTTCGGAGACCCAGTACTTC. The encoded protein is CASSISETQYF.

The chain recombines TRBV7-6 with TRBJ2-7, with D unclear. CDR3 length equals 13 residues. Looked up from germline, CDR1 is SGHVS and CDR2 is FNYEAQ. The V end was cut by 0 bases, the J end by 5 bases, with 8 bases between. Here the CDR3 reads CASSLAFSDEQYF. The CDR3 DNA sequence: TGTGCCAGCAGCTTAGCTTTTTCGGACGAGCAGTACTTC.

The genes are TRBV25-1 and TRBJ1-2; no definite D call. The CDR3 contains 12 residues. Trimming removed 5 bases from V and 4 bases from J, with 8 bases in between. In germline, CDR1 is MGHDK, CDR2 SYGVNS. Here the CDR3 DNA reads TGTGCCAGCAGTAGGTATAGCTATGGCTACACCTTC. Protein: CASSRYSYGYTF.

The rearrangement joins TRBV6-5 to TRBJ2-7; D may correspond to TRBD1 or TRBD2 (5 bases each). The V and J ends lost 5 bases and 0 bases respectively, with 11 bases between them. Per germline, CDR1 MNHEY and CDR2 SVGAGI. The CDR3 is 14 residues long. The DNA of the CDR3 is TGTGCCAGCAGTAGGGCAGGGAGCTCCTACGAGCAGTACTTC. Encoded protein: CASSRAGSSYEQYF.

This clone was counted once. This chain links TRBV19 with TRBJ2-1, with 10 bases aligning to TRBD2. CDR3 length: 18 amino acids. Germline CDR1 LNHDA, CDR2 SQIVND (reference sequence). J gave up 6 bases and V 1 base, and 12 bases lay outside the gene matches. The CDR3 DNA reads TGTGCCAGTAGTATAGGTTCTAGCGGGGGAGATATCGGCAATGAGCAGTTCTTC. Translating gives CASSIGSSGGDIGNEQFF.

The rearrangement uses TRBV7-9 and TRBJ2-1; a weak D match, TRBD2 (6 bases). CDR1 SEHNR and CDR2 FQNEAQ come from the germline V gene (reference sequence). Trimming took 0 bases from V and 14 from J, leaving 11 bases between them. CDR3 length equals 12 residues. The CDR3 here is CASSLAEGHKFF. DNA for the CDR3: TGTGCCAGCAGCTTAGCGGAGGGGCACAAGTTCTTC.

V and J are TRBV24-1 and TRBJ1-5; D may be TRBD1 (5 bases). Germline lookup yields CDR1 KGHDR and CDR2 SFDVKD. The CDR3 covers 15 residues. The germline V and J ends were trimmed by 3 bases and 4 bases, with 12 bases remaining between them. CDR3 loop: CATSDRGAGNQPQHF. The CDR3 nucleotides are TGTGCCACCAGTGATCGAGGGGCAGGGAATCAGCCCCAGCATTTT.

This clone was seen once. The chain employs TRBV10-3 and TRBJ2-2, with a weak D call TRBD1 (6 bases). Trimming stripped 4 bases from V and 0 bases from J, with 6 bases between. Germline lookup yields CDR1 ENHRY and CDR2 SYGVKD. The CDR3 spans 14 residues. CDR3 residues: CAISGTANTGELFF. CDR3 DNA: TGTGCCATCAGTGGGACAGCGAACACCGGGGAGCTGTTTTTT.

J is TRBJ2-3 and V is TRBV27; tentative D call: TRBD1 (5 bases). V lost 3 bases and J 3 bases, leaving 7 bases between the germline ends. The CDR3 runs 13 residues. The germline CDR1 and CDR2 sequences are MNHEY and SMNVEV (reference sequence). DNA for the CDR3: TGTGCCAGCAGTTTTCGACAGACAGATACGCAGTATTTT. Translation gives CASSFRQTDTQYF.

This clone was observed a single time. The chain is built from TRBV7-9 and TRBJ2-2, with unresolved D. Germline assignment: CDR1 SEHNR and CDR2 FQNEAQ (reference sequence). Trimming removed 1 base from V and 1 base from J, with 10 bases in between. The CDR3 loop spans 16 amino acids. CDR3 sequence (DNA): TGTGCCAGCAGCTTAGGTTATAGCCAGAACACCGGGGAGCTGTTTTTT. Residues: CASSLGYSQNTGELFF. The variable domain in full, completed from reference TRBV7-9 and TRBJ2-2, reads DTGVSQNPRHKITKRGQNVTFRCDPISEHNRLYWYRQTLGQGPEFLTYFQNEAQLEKSRLLSDRFSAERPKGSFSTLEIQRTEQGDSAMYLCASSLGYSQNTGELFFGEGSRLTVL.

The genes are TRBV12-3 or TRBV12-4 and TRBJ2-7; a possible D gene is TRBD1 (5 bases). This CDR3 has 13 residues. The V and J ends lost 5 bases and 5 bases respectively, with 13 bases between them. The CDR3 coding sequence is TGTGCCAGCAGTATTTCAGGGTCCCACGAGCAGTACTTC. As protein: CASSISGSHEQYF.

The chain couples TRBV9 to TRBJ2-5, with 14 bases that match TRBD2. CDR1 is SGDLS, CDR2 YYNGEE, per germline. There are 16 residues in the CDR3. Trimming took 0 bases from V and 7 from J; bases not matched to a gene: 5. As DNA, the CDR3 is TGTGCCAGCAGCGTAGGACTAGCGGGGGGGTCTGGGACCCAGTACTTC. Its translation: CASSVGLAGGSGTQYF.

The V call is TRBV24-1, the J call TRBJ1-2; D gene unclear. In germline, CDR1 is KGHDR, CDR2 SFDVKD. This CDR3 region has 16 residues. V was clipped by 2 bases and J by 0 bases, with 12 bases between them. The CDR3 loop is CATSDSTANTNYGYTF. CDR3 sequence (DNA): TGTGCCACCAGTGATTCAACAGCAAATACTAACTATGGCTACACCTTC.

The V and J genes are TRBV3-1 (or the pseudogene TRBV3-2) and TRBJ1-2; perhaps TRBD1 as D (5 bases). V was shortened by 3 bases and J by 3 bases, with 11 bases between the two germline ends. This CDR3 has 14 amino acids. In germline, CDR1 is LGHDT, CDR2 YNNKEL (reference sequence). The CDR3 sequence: CASSQGKGDYGYTF. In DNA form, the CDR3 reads TGTGCCAGCAGCCAGGGGAAAGGGGACTATGGCTACACCTTC.

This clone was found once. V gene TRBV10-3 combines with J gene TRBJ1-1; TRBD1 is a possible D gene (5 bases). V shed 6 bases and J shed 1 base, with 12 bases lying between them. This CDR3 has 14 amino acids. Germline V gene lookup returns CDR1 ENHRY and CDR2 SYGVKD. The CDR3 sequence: CAIRPGTENTEAFF. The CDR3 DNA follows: TGTGCCATCAGGCCCGGGACGGAGAACACTGAAGCTTTCTTT.

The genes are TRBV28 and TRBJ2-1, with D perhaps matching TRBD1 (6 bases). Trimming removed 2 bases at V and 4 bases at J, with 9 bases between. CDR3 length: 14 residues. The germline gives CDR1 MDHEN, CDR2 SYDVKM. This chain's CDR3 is CASSLRQGYNEQFF. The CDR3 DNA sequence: TGTGCCAGCAGTTTAAGGCAGGGGTACAATGAGCAGTTCTTC.

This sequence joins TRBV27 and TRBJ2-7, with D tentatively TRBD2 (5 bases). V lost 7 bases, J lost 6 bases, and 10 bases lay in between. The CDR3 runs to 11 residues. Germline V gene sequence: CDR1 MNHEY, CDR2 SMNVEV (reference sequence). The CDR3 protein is CASNRGFEQYF. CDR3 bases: TGTGCCAGCAATCGGGGATTCGAGCAGTACTTC.